These 11 T cell receptor beta chains were all obtained from the same sample, sequenced in a study of identical twins. TCRdb re-called the 5' RACE reads with MiXCR, one entry per CDR3 protein. This sample has roughly 690,000 distinct CDR3 sequences; approximately 6.1% occur once, and the top ten carry roughly 2%. The sample comprised naive T cells sorted from blood. The source of these receptors is a young man in good health.

This clonotype was picked up many times. The J gene is TRBJ2-1, the V gene TRBV7-9, with 10 bases fitting TRBD2. The germline V gene encodes CDR1 SEHNR and CDR2 FQNEAQ (reference sequence). V shed 5 bases, J shed 3 bases, and the junction held 1 base outside the gene matches. The CDR3 is 14 amino acids. The CDR3 DNA is TGTGCCAGCAGCGGGACTAGCGTCTACAATGAGCAGTTCTTC. Translating gives CASSGTSVYNEQFF.

This clonotype came up a few times. The V and J genes are TRBV15 and TRBJ2-1; 10 bases agree with TRBD1. V dropped 5 bases and J dropped 8; count of bases not matched to a gene: 9. The CDR3 runs 15 residues. Germline V CDR1 and CDR2: LNHNV, YYDKDF (reference sequence). The CDR3 reads CATSPGGQGFYEQFF. The CDR3 DNA reads TGTGCCACCAGCCCGGGGGGACAGGGGTTTTATGAGCAGTTCTTC. The full variable domain, with the rest looked up from reference TRBV15 and TRBJ2-1, is DAMVIQNPRYQVTQFGKPVTLSCSQTLNHNVMYWYQQKSSQAPKLLFHYYDKDFNNEADTPDNFQSRRPNTSFCFLDIRSPGLGDTAMYLCATSPGGQGFYEQFFGPGTRLTVL.

Many counts were recorded for this clonotype. The chain couples TRBV6-5 to TRBJ2-4; tentative D call: TRBD1 (6 bases). Trimming took 5 bases from V and 9 from J, leaving 14 bases between them. Germline values: CDR1 MNHEY, CDR2 SVGAGI. The CDR3 has 13 amino acids. The CDR3 region has the DNA TGTGCCAGCAGTAACCCGGGACAAGGCATTCAGTACTTC. Translated: CASSNPGQGIQYF.

The rearrangement joins TRBV5-1 to TRBJ1-5; no firm D call. The CDR3 consists of 15 residues. Per germline, CDR1 SGHRS and CDR2 YFSETQ. Trimming shortened V by 0 bases and J by 3 bases, and 10 bases separated the two germline ends. Here the CDR3 DNA reads TGCGCCAGCAGCTTGGGCGACGGACCCAATCAGCCCCAGCATTTT. This translates into CASSLGDGPNQPQHF.

The chain carries TRBV29-1 and TRBJ2-7; 9 nucleotides line up with TRBD2. J was trimmed by 4 bases and V by 4 bases; bases with no gene match: 5. From germline, CDR1 is SQVTM and CDR2 ANQGSEA. The CDR3 is 13 residues long. CDR3 sequence (DNA): TGCAGCGTTGCCGTAGCGGGAGCGTACGAGCAGTACTTC. This translates into CSVAVAGAYEQYF.

The sample holds a few counts of this clonotype. The J gene is TRBJ2-2, the V gene TRBV12-3 or TRBV12-4; 10 nucleotides line up with TRBD2. Unmatched junction bases numbered 10, after V lost 3 bases and J lost 6 bases. The CDR3 covers 17 residues. The CDR3 DNA reads TGTGCCAGCAGTTTGTCGCTAGCGGGAGACAGGGCCGGGGAGCTGTTTTTT. Translated: CASSLSLAGDRAGELFF.

This clonotype was detected ten times or more. This may arise from a read error, as a much more abundant clone is one base away. The V gene is TRBV7-9, the J gene TRBJ2-1, with D uncertain. The CDR3 extends over 12 amino acids. Germline V gives CDR1 SEHNR, CDR2 FQNEAQ (reference sequence). V lost 2 bases, J lost 4 bases, and 3 bases lay in between. CDR3 DNA sequence: TGTGCCAGCAGCTTATGGTACAATGAGCAGTTCTTC. Protein sequence: CASSLWYNEQFF.

The chain recombines TRBV27 with TRBJ2-3, with 10 positions matching TRBD2. V was pared by 6 bases and J by 2 bases, with 8 bases of the junction left unmatched. This CDR3 is built from 16 residues. The V gene's germline CDR1 is MNHEY and CDR2 SMNVEV (reference sequence). Written as DNA, the CDR3 is TGTGCCAGCAGCCCCGGGACTAGCGAATCCACAGATACGCAGTATTTT. Its protein is CASSPGTSESTDTQYF.

In its sample, this clonotype was seen many times. The V call is TRBV29-1, the J call TRBJ2-7, with 7 positions matching TRBD1. Looked up from germline, CDR1 is SQVTM and CDR2 is ANQGSEA. The CDR3 runs to 13 residues. V shed 3 bases and J 2 bases; nucleotides not matched to a gene: 4. The CDR3 reads CSVEKDRPYEQYF. The CDR3, as DNA: TGCAGCGTTGAGAAGGACAGGCCCTACGAGCAGTACTTC.

About this clonotype: This may stem from a read error, because a much larger clone lies one nucleotide away. The chain combines TRBV24-1 with TRBJ2-3; 9 nucleotides agree with TRBD2. The V segment lost 7 bases and the J segment 4 bases; nucleotides outside the gene matches: 11. The length of the CDR3 is 16 residues. CDR1 KGHDR and CDR2 SFDVKD come from the germline V gene. CDR3 DNA sequence: TGTGCCACCAGCCCGGGACCAGCGGGAGGCGCAGATACGCAGTATTTT. Protein sequence: CATSPGPAGGADTQYF.

The chain is built from TRBV28 and TRBJ2-5; D remains ambiguous. The germline V gene encodes CDR1 MDHEN and CDR2 SYDVKM. Trimming removed 6 bases at V and 2 bases at J, with 16 bases between. The CDR3 runs to 15 residues. The CDR3, as DNA: TGTGCCAGCAGCCCTGCCCCGGCGCATCAAGAGACCCAGTACTTC. Protein: CASSPAPAHQETQYF.